This passage covers 27 T cell receptor beta chains from one sample sequenced in a study of blood T cell repertoires in COVID-19. Assay used: immunoSEQ multiplex PCR; TCRdb lists only in-frame clones, some missing. The sample lists just over 300,000 clones; approximately 88% were seen once. What was sequenced was PBMCs or T cells enriched from blood (not recorded which). These receptors were obtained from a woman aged 18-30 years who had recovered from COVID-19.

This clone was seen a handful of times. The rearrangement links TRBV7-9 to TRBJ1-1; TRBD1 is a possible D gene (6 bases). The CDR3 is 13 residues long. Trimming cost V 7 bases and J 11 bases, with 20 bases left between them. Germline V gene lookup returns CDR1 SEHNR and CDR2 FQNEAQ (reference sequence). The chain's CDR3 is CASMLQGRGGAFF. The CDR3 DNA reads TGTGCCAGCATGTTACAGGGTCGGGGCGGCGCTTTCTTT.

This clone was counted a single time. The genes are TRBV10-3 and TRBJ1-4; 7 bases line up with TRBD1. CDR1 ENHRY and CDR2 SYGVKD come from the germline V gene. The CDR3 is made up of 13 amino acids. The V gene end was trimmed by 10 bases and the J gene end by 8 bases; junction bases not matched to a gene: 10. CDR3 DNA sequence: TGTGCCACCAAACAGGGGTTGGGGGAAAAACTGTTTTTT. The encoded protein is CATKQGLGEKLFF.

The CDR3 DNA is TGTGCCAGTAGTATAGCATCTAGCGGACCATACGAGCAGTACTTC. This codes for CASSIASSGPYEQYF. V gene TRBV19 combines with J gene TRBJ2-7; the match to TRBD2 covers 7 bases. This CDR3 has 15 amino acids. Germline lookup yields CDR1 LNHDA and CDR2 SQIVND (reference sequence). Germline trimming cut 1 base from V and 4 bases from J; bases unmatched to any gene: 7.

The chain links TRBV5-1 to TRBJ2-1; 15 nucleotides agree with TRBD2. This CDR3 comprises 15 residues. V gave up 3 bases and J gave up 6 bases; unmatched junction bases: 1. Germline CDR1 is SGHRS and CDR2 is YFSETQ. CDR3 in amino acids: CASSWTSGGVNEQFF. The CDR3 DNA sequence: TGCGCCAGCAGCTGGACTAGCGGGGGGGTCAATGAGCAGTTCTTC. Supplemented by reference TRBV5-1 and TRBJ2-1, the full variable domain reads KAGVTQTPRYLIKTRGQQVTLSCSPISGHRSVSWYQQTPGQGLQFLFEYFSETQRNKGNFPGRFSGRQFSNSRSEMNVSTLELGDSALYLCASSWTSGGVNEQFFGPGTRLTVL.

The chain joins TRBV30 to TRBJ2-3, with a weak D call TRBD1 (6 bases). Trimming pared 4 bases from V and 0 bases from J, leaving 11 bases between. The CDR3 contains 14 residues. Germline lookup yields CDR1 GTSNPN and CDR2 SVGIG (reference sequence). CDR3 DNA: TGTGCCTGGACCCCGGGACAAAGCACAGATACGCAGTATTTT. Translation: CAWTPGQSTDTQYF.

This chain uses TRBV7-9 with TRBJ2-3, with D possibly TRBD2 on 6 matching bases. The V and J ends lost 3 bases and 0 bases respectively, with 10 bases between them. Germline loops: CDR1 SEHNR, CDR2 FQNEAQ (reference sequence). The length of the CDR3 is 15 residues. The CDR3 reads CASSLGLPSTDTQYF. CDR3 in DNA: TGTGCCAGCAGCTTGGGACTGCCTAGCACAGATACGCAGTATTTT.

The gene calls are TRBV6-5 and TRBJ2-1; D is ambiguous. CDR1 and CDR2 (germline): MNHEY, SVGAGI. The V end was cut by 7 bases, the J end by 1 base, with 8 bases between. The CDR3 extends over 13 amino acids. The CDR3 spells CASTSVSYNEQFF. The DNA for the CDR3 is TGTGCCAGCACAAGCGTGTCCTACAATGAGCAGTTCTTC.

This chain joins TRBV11-2 and TRBJ2-1, with 8 positions matching TRBD2. The CDR3 loop spans 17 amino acids. The germline CDR1 and CDR2 sequences are SGHAT and FQNNGV. The ends lost 1 base at V and 0 bases at J; junction bases unmatched: 5. In DNA form, the CDR3 reads TGTGCCAGCAGCTTAGGGCTAGCGGGTGACTCCTACAATGAGCAGTTCTTC. Translation: CASSLGLAGDSYNEQFF.

The chain links TRBV21-1 to TRBJ1-6. TRBV21-1 is a documented pseudogene. This CDR3 comprises 17 residues. The CDR3 spells CASSYPTGKVLNSPLHF. Here the CDR3 DNA reads TGTGCCAGCAGCTACCCCACGGGAAAGGTCCTTAATTCACCCCTCCACTTT.

The chain has TRBV30 and TRBJ1-6; D unresolved. V was pared by 4 bases and J by 6 bases, with 13 bases between. The germline CDR1 and CDR2 sequences are GTSNPN and SVGIG (reference sequence). The CDR3 loop spans 14 amino acids. CDR3 residues: CAWKLETGNSPLHF. CDR3 nucleotides: TGTGCCTGGAAACTAGAGACTGGTAATTCACCCCTCCACTTT.

The chain carries TRBV18 and TRBJ2-1, with 11 bases identical to TRBD2. The germline CDR1 and CDR2 sequences are KGHSH and LQKENI. This CDR3 is 16 amino acids long. V lost 4 bases and J lost 2; bases outside the gene matches: 4. As DNA, the CDR3 is TGTGCCAGCTCACTTCTACTAGCGGGGGCCTACAATGAGCAGTTCTTC. Translation gives CASSLLLAGAYNEQFF.

The CDR3 sequence: CASSLTPGEHYGYTF. CDR3 in DNA: TGCGCCAGCAGCCTCACCCCGGGGGAGCACTATGGCTACACCTTC. The chain is built from TRBV4-1 and TRBJ1-2; a possible D gene is TRBD1 (5 bases). With 4 bases removed from V and 3 bases from J, the gap between germline ends came to 15 bases. Germline CDR1 reads MGHRA; CDR2 reads YSYEKL. CDR3 length: 15 residues.

V is TRBV5-6 and J is TRBJ1-2; weak D call: TRBD1 (5 bases). This CDR3 comprises 15 residues. Germline V gene data show CDR1 as SGHDT and CDR2 as YYEEEE. V was trimmed by 0 bases and J by 7 bases, leaving 16 bases between them. CDR3 DNA sequence: TGTGCCAGCAGCTTGGGCGGCCCAGGGTATGGTGGCTACACCTTC. This translates into CASSLGGPGYGGYTF.

The chain joins TRBV13 to TRBJ1-4; D is uncertain. The CDR3 is 13 residues long. Trimming took 7 bases from V and 8 from J, leaving 14 bases between them. Germline V gene data show CDR1 as PRHDT and CDR2 as FYEKMQ (reference sequence). DNA of the CDR3: TGTGCCAGCACCAACCCGGGGAGGGAAAAACTGTTTTTT. This sequence encodes CASTNPGREKLFF.

This chain links TRBV28 with TRBJ1-2; no clear D gene. The CDR3 has 13 residues. Germline V gene data show CDR1 as MDHEN and CDR2 as SYDVKM. V was shortened by 1 base and J by 6 bases, with 9 bases between the two germline ends. In DNA form, the CDR3 reads TGTGCCAGCAGTTTATTTTGGCGGGATGGCTACACCTTC. Protein sequence: CASSLFWRDGYTF.

The V call is TRBV24-1, the J call TRBJ2-4, with TRBD1 identical over 9 bases. Germline lookup yields CDR1 KGHDR and CDR2 SFDVKD. V shed 9 bases, J shed 6 bases, and the junction held 11 bases outside the gene matches. CDR3 length: 15 residues. CDR3 DNA sequence: TGTGCCACCCCCACGGGGGGACAGGGTAGAAACATTCAGTACTTC. Amino acid sequence: CATPTGGQGRNIQYF.

The chain links TRBV11-2 to TRBJ2-7; 10 nucleotides match TRBD2. V shed 0 bases, J shed 3 bases, and the junction held 5 bases outside the gene matches. This CDR3 is built from 16 residues. Germline loops: CDR1 SGHAT, CDR2 FQNNGV. In DNA form, the CDR3 reads TGTGCCAGCAGCTTAGATCGCGCTAGCGGGAGCTACGAGCAGTACTTC. Translation: CASSLDRASGSYEQYF.

The V call is TRBV27, the J call TRBJ2-1; 13 positions match TRBD2. J was trimmed by 0 bases and V by 5 bases; bases with no gene match: 7. Germline V lookup: CDR1 MNHEY, CDR2 SMNVEV (reference sequence). This CDR3 comprises 18 residues. The CDR3 spells CASSPWTSGGLSYNEQFF. The CDR3 nucleotides are TGTGCCAGCAGTCCATGGACTAGCGGGGGTCTCTCCTACAATGAGCAGTTCTTC.

For the CDR3, the DNA is TGTGCCAGCAGCCAAAACCCGGACGGGGATATCTATGGCTACACCTTC. Its protein product is CASSQNPDGDIYGYTF. The chain combines TRBV11-3 with TRBJ1-2; no definite D call. This CDR3 is built from 16 residues. CDR1 SGHNT and CDR2 YENEEA come from the germline V gene. V lost 5 bases to trimming and J lost 4 bases, with 20 bases between them.

The chain recombines TRBV10-3 with TRBJ1-1; D might be TRBD1 (6 bases). The V end lost 5 bases, the J end lost 2 bases, and 12 bases lay between the germline ends. The CDR3 sequence is 14 residues long. Per germline, CDR1 ENHRY and CDR2 SYGVKD. The CDR3 DNA reads TGTGCCATCAGTATACAGGGAACCAACACTGAAGCTTTCTTT. This encodes CAISIQGTNTEAFF.

The chain links TRBV19 to TRBJ2-3; tentatively, D is TRBD1 (5 bases). CDR1 and CDR2 from the germline V gene are LNHDA and SQIVND (reference sequence). Trimming shortened V by 2 bases and J by 6 bases, and 12 bases separated the two germline ends. This CDR3 region has 14 residues. This CDR3 reads CASSIRTGWDTQYF. The CDR3 DNA follows: TGTGCCAGTAGTATAAGAACAGGTTGGGATACGCAGTATTTT.

The V call is TRBV27, the J call TRBJ2-1; no clear D. In germline, CDR1 is MNHEY, CDR2 SMNVEV (reference sequence). Between the trimmed V and J ends, which lost 4 bases and 6 bases, there was a span of 4 bases. CDR3 length: 11 amino acids. CDR3 sequence: CASSWANEQFF. As DNA, the CDR3 is TGTGCCAGCAGTTGGGCCAATGAGCAGTTCTTC.

This rearrangement joins TRBV10-3 to TRBJ2-1; TRBD1 matches 11 bases. Germline-derived CDR1 and CDR2 are ENHRY and SYGVKD. The CDR3 covers 14 residues. V dropped 7 bases and J dropped 10; count of bases not matched to a gene: 9. The CDR3 DNA is TGTGCCATCACTCAGGACAGGGGGCCTAAAGAGCAGTTCTTC. Its translation: CAITQDRGPKEQFF.

The chain recombines TRBV18 with TRBJ1-1; 8 bases are a match to TRBD1. The trim removed 3 bases at V and 4 bases at J, leaving 7 bases unmatched. The CDR3 totals 15 residues. The germline gives CDR1 KGHSH, CDR2 LQKENI. CDR3 amino acids: CASSPIRQGITEAFF. CDR3 bases: TGTGCCAGCTCACCCATCCGACAGGGGATCACTGAAGCTTTCTTT.

This sequence joins TRBV27 and TRBJ2-7; D is perhaps TRBD1 (6 bases). The CDR3 spans 13 residues. Germline V gene sequence: CDR1 MNHEY, CDR2 SMNVEV (reference sequence). V gave up 5 bases and J gave up 3 bases, with 11 bases separating them. The CDR3 DNA is TGTGCCAGCAGTAGACAGGTCCTCTACGAGCAGTACTTC. Protein sequence: CASSRQVLYEQYF.

The chain has TRBV28 and TRBJ1-2; 12 bases align to TRBD1. Germline assignment: CDR1 MDHEN and CDR2 SYDVKM. This CDR3 has 18 amino acids. V shed 5 bases, J shed 1 base, and the junction held 11 bases outside the gene matches. CDR3: CASSIPGTGGFFNYGYTF. The CDR3 DNA follows: TGTGCCAGCAGTATTCCGGGGACAGGGGGCTTTTTTAACTATGGCTACACCTTC.

This clone has ten or more counts. This chain links TRBV7-3 with TRBJ2-3; D is perhaps TRBD2 (7 bases). This CDR3 region has 15 residues. V lost 5 bases and J lost 3, with 15 bases in between. Germline CDR1 reads SGHTA; CDR2 reads FQGTGA. The CDR3, as DNA: TGTGCCAGCAGCCCCGGACTAGGGGGGACAGATACGCAGTATTTT. Amino acid sequence: CASSPGLGGTDTQYF.